This entry lists 8 T cell receptor beta chains sequenced from one sample in a study of radiation and T cells in renal cell carcinoma. Treatment described: treatment-naive control, cytoreductive nephrectomy. The repertoire was sequenced with immunoSEQ multiplex PCR; TCRdb's copy has only in-frame clones and lacks some. The sample has 6,000 to 8,000 clones, 65% seen once; the top ten hold 35% to 50%. Material: tumor tissue, obtained from a patient whose treatment was nephrectomy without radiotherapy. These receptors originate from a woman aged 70-85 years with renal cell carcinoma.

The table lists this clone with a few counts. The chain is built from TRBV12-5 and TRBJ2-1; unclear D gene. V was clipped by 6 bases and J by 6 bases, with 21 bases between them. Germline-derived CDR1 and CDR2 are LGHNT and FRNRAP. The CDR3 runs to 16 residues. CDR3: CASGKGIGPPGNEQFF. The CDR3 nucleotides are TGTGCTAGTGGAAAGGGAATCGGGCCTCCCGGCAATGAGCAGTTCTTC. Together with reference TRBV12-5 and TRBJ2-1, the CDR3 gives the full variable domain: DARVTQTPRHKVTEMGQEVTMRCQPILGHNTVFWYRQTMMQGLELLAYFRNRAPLDDSGMPKDRFSAEMPDATLATLKIQPSEPRDSAVYFCASGKGIGPPGNEQFFGPGTRLTVL.

With respect to this clone: The sample holds other DNA sequences that translate to the same CDR3. The CDR3 reads CASSLRGQGPEQYF. The CDR3 bases are TGTGCCAGCAGCCTGCGGGGACAGGGCCCCGAGCAGTACTTC. V usage is TRBV5-6 and J usage is TRBJ2-7; 9 bases map to TRBD1. J gave up 6 bases and V 4 bases, and 8 bases lay outside the gene matches. The germline CDR1 and CDR2 sequences are SGHDT and YYEEEE. The CDR3 consists of 14 residues.

J is TRBJ1-4 and V is TRBV19; D uncertain. There are 13 residues in the CDR3. Deletions cut 5 bases from V and 12 bases from J, with 16 bases between. The germline gives CDR1 LNHDA, CDR2 SQIVND (reference sequence). For the CDR3, the DNA is TGTGCCAGTAGTCTCCAGGACCAGCGGGAACTGTTTTTT. It is translated as CASSLQDQRELFF.

The table lists this clone with a few counts. V usage is TRBV2 and J usage is TRBJ1-2, with D perhaps TRBD1 (5 bases). The germline CDR1 and CDR2 sequences are SNHLY and FYNNEI. The length of the CDR3 is 15 residues. Trimming took 6 bases from V and 4 from J, leaving 18 bases between them. The CDR3 protein is CASRGTGRGVYGYTF. CDR3 DNA: TGTGCCAGCAGGGGTACGGGACGGGGGGTCTATGGCTACACCTTC.

The chain uses TRBV2 and TRBJ2-5; TRBD2 agrees at 9 bases. Germline V lookup: CDR1 SNHLY, CDR2 FYNNEI. The CDR3 totals 15 residues. V lost 4 bases to trimming and J lost 4 bases; unmatched junction nucleotides: 7. Here the CDR3 DNA reads TGTGCCAGCAGTGGAGGGACTAGCTTGGTAGAGACCCAGTACTTC. This codes for CASSGGTSLVETQYF.

The CDR3 spells CASSLDGIEAFF. DNA for the CDR3: TGTGCCAGCAGTCTCGACGGGATCGAAGCTTTCTTT. The chain has TRBV11-3 and TRBJ1-1; no firm D call. Germline CDR1 reads SGHNT; CDR2 reads YENEEA. V dropped 6 bases and J dropped 8 bases, with 13 bases sitting between them. The CDR3 loop spans 12 amino acids.

This chain links TRBV7-9 with TRBJ2-7; possible D gene TRBD2, 5 bases. The CDR3 loop spans 13 amino acids. With 6 bases removed from V and 6 bases from J, the gap between germline ends came to 15 bases. Looked up from germline, CDR1 is SEHNR and CDR2 is FQNEAQ (reference sequence). CDR3 in amino acids: CASSFTASGEQYF. DNA of the CDR3: TGTGCCAGCAGTTTTACGGCCAGCGGCGAGCAGTACTTC.

This chain joins TRBV19 and TRBJ2-2; 10 nucleotides match TRBD2. Germline-derived CDR1 and CDR2 are LNHDA and SQIVND (reference sequence). The CDR3 is 17 amino acids. V was pared by 0 bases and J by 13 bases, with 14 bases of the junction left unmatched. CDR3 loop: CASSIDRAGGPLGWLFF. CDR3 DNA: TGTGCCAGTAGTATAGATCGAGCGGGGGGGCCTCTTGGATGGCTGTTTTTT.